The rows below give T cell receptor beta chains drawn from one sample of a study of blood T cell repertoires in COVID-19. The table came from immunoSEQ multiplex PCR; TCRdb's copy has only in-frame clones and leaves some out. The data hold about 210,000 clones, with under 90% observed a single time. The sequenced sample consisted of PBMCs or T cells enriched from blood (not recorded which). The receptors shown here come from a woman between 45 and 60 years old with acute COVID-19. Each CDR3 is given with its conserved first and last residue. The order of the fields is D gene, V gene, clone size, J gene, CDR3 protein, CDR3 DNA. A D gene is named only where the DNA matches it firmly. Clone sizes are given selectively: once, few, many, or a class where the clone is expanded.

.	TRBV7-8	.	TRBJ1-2	CASSLALGTGNYGYTF	TGTGCCAGCAGCTTAGCGCTCGGAACAGGGAACTATGGCTACACCTTC
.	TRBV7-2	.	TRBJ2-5	CASSLDEWETQYF	TGTGCCAGCAGCTTAGACGAGTGGGAGACCCAGTACTTC
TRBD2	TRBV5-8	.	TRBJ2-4	CASSLTGGFKNIQYF	TGTGCCAGCAGCTTGACGGGGGGGTTCAAAAACATTCAGTACTTC
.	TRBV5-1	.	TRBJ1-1	CASSSQGTNSEAFF	TGCGCCAGCAGCTCTCAGGGGACGAACTCTGAAGCTTTCTTT
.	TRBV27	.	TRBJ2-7	CATRTPSYEQYF	TGTGCCACCAGGACACCTTCCTACGAGCAGTACTTC
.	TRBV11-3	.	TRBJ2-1	CASSPGRGLTYNEQFF	TGTGCCAGCAGCCCCGGCAGGGGCCTTACCTACAATGAGCAGTTCTTC
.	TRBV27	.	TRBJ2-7	CASSLSSGTLYVGYEQYF	TGTGCCAGCAGTTTATCTTCAGGGACACTTTACGTCGGGTACGAGCAGTACTTC
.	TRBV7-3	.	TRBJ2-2	CASSWAPSGTGELFF	TGTGCCAGCAGCTGGGCCCCTTCTGGGACCGGGGAGCTGTTTTTT
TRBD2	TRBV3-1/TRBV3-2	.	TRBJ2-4	CASSQDPGTRSDIQYF	TGTGCCAGCAGCCAAGACCCCGGGACTAGGTCCGACATTCAGTACTTC
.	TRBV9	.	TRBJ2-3	CASSPHIGSTDTQYF	TGTGCCAGCAGCCCACACATTGGTTCCACAGATACGCAGTATTTT
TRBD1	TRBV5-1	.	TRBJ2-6	CASSRTPQGAGSGANVLTF	TGCGCCAGCAGCCGAACGCCACAGGGGGCTGGGTCTGGGGCCAACGTCCTGACTTTC
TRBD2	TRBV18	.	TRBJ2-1	CASSPELADNEQFF	TGTGCCAGCTCACCAGAACTAGCGGACAATGAGCAGTTCTTC
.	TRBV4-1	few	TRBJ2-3	CASSQGNSGTDTQYF	TGCGCCAGCAGCCAAGGAAATAGCGGCACAGATACGCAGTATTTT
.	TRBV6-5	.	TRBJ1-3	CASSSPSGNTIYF	TGTGCCAGCAGTTCTCCCTCTGGAAACACCATATATTTT
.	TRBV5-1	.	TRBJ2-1	CASSPPGVNEQFF	TGCGCCAGCAGTCCTCCAGGGGTCAATGAGCAGTTCTTC
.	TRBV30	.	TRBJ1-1	CAWNGGSVRAFF	TGTGCCTGGAATGGGGGGAGCGTCCGCGCTTTCTTT
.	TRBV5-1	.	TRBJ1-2	CASGPGHSNYGYTF	TGCGCCAGCGGGCCGGGACACTCAAACTATGGCTACACCTTC
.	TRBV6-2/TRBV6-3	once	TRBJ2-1	CASSYPAGALSNEQFF	TGTGCCAGCAGTTACCCAGCAGGGGCACTGTCCAATGAGCAGTTCTTC
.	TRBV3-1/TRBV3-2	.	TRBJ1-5	CASSQGAGLSNQPQHF	TGTGCCAGCAGCCAAGGGGCAGGTTTGAGCAATCAGCCCCAGCATTTT
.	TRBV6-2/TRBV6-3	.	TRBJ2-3	CASSYGPGTDTQYF	TGTGCCAGCAGTTACGGGCCTGGCACAGATACGCAGTATTTT
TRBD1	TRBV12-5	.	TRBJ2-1	CASGLRQGNSGEQFF	TGTGCTAGTGGTCTCCGACAGGGTAATAGTGGTGAGCAGTTCTTC
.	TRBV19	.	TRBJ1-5	CASSRSGRDQPQHF	TGTGCCAGTAGTCGGTCAGGGAGGGATCAGCCCCAGCATTTT
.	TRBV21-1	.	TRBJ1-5	CASSKRAGGNQPQHF	TGTGCCAGCAGCAAAAGGGCAGGGGGTAATCAGCCCCAGCATTTT
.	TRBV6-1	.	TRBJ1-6	CASSDTTGPRLHF	TGTGCCAGCAGTGACACGACAGGCCCACGCCTCCACTTT
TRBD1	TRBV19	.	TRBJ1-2	CASIPQGARGYTF	TGTGCCAGTATCCCCCAGGGGGCACGTGGCTACACCTTC
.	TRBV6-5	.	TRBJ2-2	CASRSGQNTGELFF	TGTGCCAGCAGAAGTGGACAGAACACCGGGGAGCTGTTTTTT
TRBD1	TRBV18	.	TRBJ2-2	CASRQGQNTGELFF	TGTGCCAGTCGACAGGGACAGAACACCGGGGAGCTGTTTTTT
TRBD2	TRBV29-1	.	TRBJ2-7	CSVETSGVEQYF	TGCAGCGTTGAGACTAGCGGGGTCGAGCAGTACTTC
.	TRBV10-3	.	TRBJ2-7	CAISGGDSYSYEQYF	TGTGCCATCAGCGGCGGGGACAGCTACTCCTACGAGCAGTACTTC
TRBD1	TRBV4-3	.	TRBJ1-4	CASSQDLSGTGSNEKLFF	TGCGCCAGCAGCCAAGATTTATCGGGGACAGGGTCTAATGAAAAACTGTTTTTT
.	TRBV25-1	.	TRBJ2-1	CASSEGSFGYNEQFF	TGTGCCAGCAGTGAAGGTAGTTTCGGCTACAATGAGCAGTTCTTC
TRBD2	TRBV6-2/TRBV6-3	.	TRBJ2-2	CASSYSQVTSGKPSTGELFF	TGTGCCAGCAGTTACTCCCAGGTAACTAGCGGGAAACCAAGCACCGGGGAGCTGTTTTTT
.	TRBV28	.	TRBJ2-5	CASTPGLGPKGGETQYF	TGTGCCAGCACCCCTGGCCTGGGGCCAAAGGGAGGAGAGACCCAGTACTTC
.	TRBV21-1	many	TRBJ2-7	CASSKDRSGHSMWEQYF	TGTGCCAGCAGCAAAGACAGGTCCGGGCACAGCATGTGGGAGCAGTACTTC
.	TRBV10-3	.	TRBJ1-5	CAISESRGQGSNQPQHF	TGTGCCATCAGTGAGTCGAGGGGCCAGGGGAGCAATCAGCCCCAGCATTTT
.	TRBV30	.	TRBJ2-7	CAWSFRAYEQYF	TGTGCCTGGAGTTTCCGGGCCTACGAGCAGTACTTC
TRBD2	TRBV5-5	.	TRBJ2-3	CASSIGGLAGVTDTQYF	TGTGCCAGCTCCATCGGGGGACTAGCGGGGGTAACAGATACGCAGTATTTT
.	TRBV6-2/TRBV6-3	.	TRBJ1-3	CASSLGGNSGNTIYF	TGTGCCAGCAGCCTGGGAGGGAACTCTGGAAACACCATATATTTT
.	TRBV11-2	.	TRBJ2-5	CASSSGGETQYF	TGTGCCAGCAGCTCAGGGGGGGAGACCCAGTACTTC
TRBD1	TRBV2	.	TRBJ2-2	CASSQQGALAGGELFF	TGTGCCAGCAGCCAACAGGGGGCCCTGGCGGGCGGGGAGCTGTTTTTT
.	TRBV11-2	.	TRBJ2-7	CASSISYEQYF	TGTGCCAGCAGCATCAGCTACGAGCAGTACTTC
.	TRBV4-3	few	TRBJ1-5	CASSQGGRQPQHF	TGCGCCAGCAGCCAAGGAGGGCGTCAGCCCCAGCATTTT
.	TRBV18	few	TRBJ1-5	CASSPPMSREGQPQHF	TGTGCCAGCTCACCACCGATGAGCCGGGAGGGTCAGCCCCAGCATTTT
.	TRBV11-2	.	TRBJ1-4	CASSLDQEKLFF	TGTGCCAGCAGCTTAGATCAGGAAAAACTGTTTTTT
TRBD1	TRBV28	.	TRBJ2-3	CASSFIGTGGKDTQYF	TGTGCCAGCAGTTTTATCGGGACAGGGGGGAAAGATACGCAGTATTTT
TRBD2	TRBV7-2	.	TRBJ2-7	CASTYSGGSSYEQYF	TGTGCCAGCACCTATAGCGGGGGCAGCTCCTACGAGCAGTACTTC
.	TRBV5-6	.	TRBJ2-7	CASSLDRLSGYEQYF	TGTGCCAGCAGCTTGGACCGGTTATCCGGCTACGAGCAGTACTTC
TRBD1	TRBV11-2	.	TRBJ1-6	CASSLQGASSYNSPLHF	TGTGCCAGCAGCCTACAGGGGGCTAGCTCCTATAATTCACCCCTCCACTTT
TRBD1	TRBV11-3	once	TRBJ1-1	CASSLASGTGNTEAFF	TGTGCCAGCAGCCTCGCGTCCGGGACAGGGAACACTGAAGCTTTCTTT
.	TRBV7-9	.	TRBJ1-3	CASSMRTSYSGNTIYF	TGTGCCAGCAGCATGCGGACATCCTACTCTGGAAACACCATATATTTT
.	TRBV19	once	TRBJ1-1	CASRAQVNTEAFF	TGTGCCAGTAGAGCTCAGGTGAACACTGAAGCTTTCTTT
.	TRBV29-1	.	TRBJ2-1	CSVVPQGAGVGNEQFF	TGCAGCGTTGTCCCCCAGGGGGCGGGAGTGGGGAATGAGCAGTTCTTC
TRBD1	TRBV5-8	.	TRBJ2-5	CASSPDRGTETQYF	TGTGCCAGCAGCCCGGACAGGGGAACGGAGACCCAGTACTTC
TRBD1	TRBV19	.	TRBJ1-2	CASSRDRTNYGYTF	TGTGCCAGTAGCCGGGACAGAACGAACTATGGCTACACCTTC